This T cell receptor beta chain comes out of a study of cytomegalovirus exposure and HLA in healthy donors. Turning to the study itself: When roughly 420 donors were genotyped, 80% to 90% of them were found to fall in the Caucasian-associated ancestry cluster.

The J segment lost 7 bases and the V segment lost 4 bases, leaving 6 bases of the junction unmatched. Germline values: CDR1 KGHSH, CDR2 LQKENI. CDR3 size: 14 residues. This PCR relied on a set of 60 Vbeta primers and 13 Jbeta primers. Here immunoSEQ multiplex PCR was the method, and the copy in TCRdb shows in-frame clones only, minus some. This table holds approximately 160,000 clones, about four fifths found once. V is TRBV18 and J is TRBJ2-1; 8 nucleotides match TRBD2. This sequence originates from a boy between 2 and 10 years old in good health and CMV-seronegative. The specimen sequenced was PBMCs. The CDR3 DNA is TGTGCCAGCTCACGAGTAGCGGGGATAAATGAGCAGTTCTTC. As protein: CASSRVAGINEQFF.